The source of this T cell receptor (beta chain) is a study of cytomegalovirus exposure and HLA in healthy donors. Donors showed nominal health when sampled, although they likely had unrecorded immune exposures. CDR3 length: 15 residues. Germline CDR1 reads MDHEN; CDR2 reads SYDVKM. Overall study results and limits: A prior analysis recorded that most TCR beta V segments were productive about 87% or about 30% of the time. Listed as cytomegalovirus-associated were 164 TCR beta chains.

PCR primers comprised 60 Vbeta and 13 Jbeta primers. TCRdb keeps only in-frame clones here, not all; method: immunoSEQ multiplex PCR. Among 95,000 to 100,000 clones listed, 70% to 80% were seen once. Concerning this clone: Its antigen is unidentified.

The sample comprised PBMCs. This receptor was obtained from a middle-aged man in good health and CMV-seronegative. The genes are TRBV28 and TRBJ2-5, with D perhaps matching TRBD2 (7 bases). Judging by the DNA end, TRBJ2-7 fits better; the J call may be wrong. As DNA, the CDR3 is TGTGCCAGCGGAACTGGGGGCGGGAGTAGGTACGAGCAGTACTTC. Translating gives CASGTGGGSRYEQYF.